This T cell receptor beta chain was found in a study of CD8+ T cells in alopecia areata. A FACSAria was used to sort CD4+ and CD8+ T cells. These cells came from PBMCs. Study-level results: Mouse data revealed clearer TCR sharing than patient data did, a gap possibly tied to HLA.

Details on this clone: As yet, its antigen is unknown.

Sequencing relied on a cDNA template that was reverse transcribed from extracted RNA. Some clones are missing from TCRdb's copy, which holds only in-frame ones; the method was immunoSEQ multiplex PCR. The table lists some 200,000 clones, roughly three fifths of them singletons, with roughly 5% in the top ten. The V gene's germline CDR1 is SQVTM and CDR2 ANQGSEA. J was trimmed by 3 bases and V by 4 bases; bases with no gene match: 8. CDR3 length: 14 residues. Sequencing was performed on CD8+ T cells sorted from blood. The receptor was derived from a human donor in good health. The chain combines TRBV29-1 with TRBJ1-1, with 7 bases lining up with TRBD1. The CDR3 is CSVAGQVGDTEAFF. CDR3 nucleotide sequence: TGCAGCGTTGCCGGACAGGTGGGGGACACTGAAGCTTTCTTT. The full variable domain, in which reference TRBV29-1 and TRBJ1-1 provide the parts outside the CDR3, is SAVISQKPSRDICQRGTSLTIQCQVDSQVTMMFWYRQQPGQSLTLIATANQGSEATYESGFVIDKFPISRPNLTFSTLTVSNMSPEDSSIYLCSVAGQVGDTEAFFGQGTRLTVV.